This entry lists 26 T cell receptor beta chains sequenced from one sample in a study of long-term antiretroviral therapy in people with HIV. The run of the v3.0 immunoSEQ assay was at survey level. The protocol was immunoSEQ multiplex PCR, while the TCRdb copy is restricted to in-frame clones and leaves out a portion. The sample includes about 19,000 clones, about 91% seen only once; the top ten take more than 3.5%. The sequenced sample was unsorted PBMCs, obtained 2.1 years after starting antiretroviral therapy. The source is a man between 18 and 35 years old with HIV.

J is TRBJ1-3 and V is TRBV6-6; D perhaps matches TRBD1 (6 bases). The germline V and J ends were trimmed by 6 bases and 2 bases, with 17 bases remaining between them. The germline V gene encodes CDR1 MNHNY and CDR2 SVGAGI (reference sequence). CDR3 length equals 16 residues. CDR3 sequence (DNA): TGTGCCAGCAGGGTCCTTGGGGGCAGGGCTGGAAACACCATATATTTT. Its protein is CASRVLGGRAGNTIYF.

V and J are TRBV4-3 and TRBJ1-3; 7 bases are a match to TRBD1. Germline V CDR1 and CDR2: LGHNA, YSLEER. V dropped 1 base and J dropped 1; count of bases not matched to a gene: 1. This CDR3 has 15 residues. In DNA form, the CDR3 reads TGCGCCAGCAGCCAAGGACAGGGATCTGGAAACACCATATATTTT. Translated: CASSQGQGSGNTIYF.

This clone was counted a few times. J is TRBJ2-7 and V is TRBV27; either TRBD1 or TRBD2 may supply D (5 bases each). Looked up from germline, CDR1 is MNHEY and CDR2 is SMNVEV (reference sequence). V was cut by 6 bases and J by 5 bases, with 20 bases left in between. CDR3 size: 15 residues. CDR3 nucleotide sequence: TGTGCCAGCAGCCGGGTCAATGGGGGATCCCACGAGCAGTACTTC. This gives the protein CASSRVNGGSHEQYF.

Only one count was recorded for this clone. The V gene is TRBV18, the J gene TRBJ2-3; 9 bases match TRBD1. J gave up 3 bases and V 4 bases, and 2 bases lay outside the gene matches. Germline loops: CDR1 KGHSH, CDR2 LQKENI. The CDR3 extends over 14 amino acids. The CDR3 region has the DNA TGTGCCAGCTCACAGACAGGGGGAACAGATACGCAGTATTTT. Translating it yields CASSQTGGTDTQYF.

This rearrangement joins TRBV7-9 to TRBJ1-5, with unresolved D. This CDR3 has 12 residues. Germline CDR1 reads SEHNR; CDR2 reads FQNEAQ (reference sequence). The V and J ends lost 4 bases and 4 bases respectively, with 5 bases between them. The DNA for the CDR3 is TGTGCCAGCAGCTATGTTAATCAGCCCCAGCATTTT. Translating it yields CASSYVNQPQHF. The whole variable domain, filled in from reference TRBV7-9 and TRBJ1-5, reads DTGVSQNPRHKITKRGQNVTFRCDPISEHNRLYWYRQTLGQGPEFLTYFQNEAQLEKSRLLSDRFSAERPKGSFSTLEIQRTEQGDSAMYLCASSYVNQPQHFGDGTRLSIL.

The genes are TRBV6-5 and TRBJ2-7; 11 bases map to TRBD2. This CDR3 spans 14 amino acids. Germline V gene sequence: CDR1 MNHEY, CDR2 SVGAGI. The junction had 4 bases not matched to a gene; V was cut back by 6 bases and J by 3 bases. CDR3 in DNA: TGTGCCAGCAGGGTAACTAGCGGGGGCTACGAGCAGTACTTC. Its protein is CASRVTSGGYEQYF.

The rearrangement links TRBV9 to TRBJ1-6; 8 bases line up with TRBD1. The CDR3 length is 15 residues. Unmatched junction bases numbered 6, after V lost 1 base and J lost 9 bases. Looked up from germline, CDR1 is SGDLS and CDR2 is YYNGEE. CDR3 in amino acids: CASSVFDRGGSPLHF. DNA of the CDR3: TGTGCCAGCAGCGTATTTGACAGGGGTGGTTCACCCCTCCACTTT.

The V gene is TRBV12-5, the J gene TRBJ1-6; tentative D call: TRBD1 (6 bases). V lost 0 bases and J lost 0, with 15 bases in between. The germline V gene has CDR1 LGHNT and CDR2 FRNRAP. This CDR3 is 19 amino acids long. CDR3: CASGLVMGGQSSYNSPLHF. The CDR3 DNA reads as TGTGCTAGTGGTTTGGTAATGGGGGGGCAGAGCTCCTATAATTCACCCCTCCACTTT.

This clone was observed once. The chain recombines TRBV10-1 with TRBJ1-1; 10 bases are a match to TRBD1. Germline loops: CDR1 WNHNN, CDR2 SYGVQD (reference sequence). This CDR3 contains 17 residues. Unmatched junction bases numbered 10, after V lost 6 bases and J lost 0 bases. The CDR3 DNA sequence: TGCGCCAGCAGGGGGCCGGGACAGGGGACTTTGAACACTGAAGCTTTCTTT. This translates into CASRGPGQGTLNTEAFF.

This chain connects TRBV29-1 to TRBJ1-2; TRBD1 agrees at 7 bases. Germline CDR1 and CDR2: SQVTM and ANQGSEA. The CDR3 loop spans 13 amino acids. V trimming: 5 bases; J trimming: 4 bases; junction bases outside the gene matches: 7. This chain's CDR3 is CSVLTGTSYGYTF. CDR3 bases: TGCAGCGTTTTGACAGGGACATCCTATGGCTACACCTTC.

V is TRBV7-2 and J is TRBJ2-7; 7 nucleotides match TRBD2. Trimming cost V 2 bases and J 9 bases; bases outside gene matches: 16. The germline V gene encodes CDR1 SGHTA and CDR2 FQGNSA. The CDR3 contains 16 residues. Here the CDR3 DNA reads TGTGCCAGCAGCTTAAAGCGGGACCCACCCGCCGACGCGCAGTACTTC. This codes for CASSLKRDPPADAQYF.

The rearrangement uses TRBV15 and TRBJ2-7, with D perhaps assigned TRBD1 or TRBD2 (5 bases each). Looked up from germline, CDR1 is LNHNV and CDR2 is YYDKDF (reference sequence). V lost 1 base, J lost 2 bases, and 9 bases lay in between. The CDR3 consists of 14 residues. The CDR3: CATSRVGVPYEQYF. The CDR3 DNA follows: TGTGCCACCAGCAGAGTGGGGGTCCCCTACGAGCAGTACTTC. Complete variable domain (other parts from reference TRBV15 and TRBJ2-7): DAMVIQNPRYQVTQFGKPVTLSCSQTLNHNVMYWYQQKSSQAPKLLFHYYDKDFNNEADTPDNFQSRRPNTSFCFLDIRSPGLGDTAMYLCATSRVGVPYEQYFGPGTRLTVT.

This clone showed up just once. The V and J genes are TRBV6-6 and TRBJ1-1; D is ambiguous. The CDR3 is made up of 11 amino acids. V dropped 6 bases and J dropped 1 base, with 3 bases sitting between them. CDR1 and CDR2 (germline): MNHNY, SVGAGI (reference sequence). CDR3 DNA sequence: TGTGCCAGCAGGGGGAACACTGAAGCTTTCTTT. The encoded protein is CASRGNTEAFF.

The chain couples TRBV4-3 to TRBJ2-5, with a possible D match to TRBD2 (6 bases). The germline V and J ends were trimmed by 0 bases and 5 bases, with 10 bases remaining between them. CDR1 and CDR2 from the germline V gene are LGHNA and YSLEER. The CDR3 spans 14 residues. As DNA, the CDR3 is TGCGCCAGCAGCCAAGATAGGACTAAGGAGACCCAGTACTTC. Its translation: CASSQDRTKETQYF.

This chain joins TRBV19 and TRBJ2-7; D is perhaps TRBD1 (5 bases). The V and J ends lost 5 bases and 0 bases respectively, with 17 bases between them. Germline-derived CDR1 and CDR2 are LNHDA and SQIVND (reference sequence). The CDR3 has 16 residues. CDR3 DNA: TGTGCCAGTAGTCCAATGGGGCCAAGGAGCTCCTACGAGCAGTACTTC. Translated, it gives CASSPMGPRSSYEQYF.

CDR3 DNA sequence: TGCGCCAGCAGCCATTCCCAGGTTTTCTCTGGAGCCACTGAAGCTTTCTTT. It encodes CASSHSQVFSGATEAFF. The chain is built from TRBV4-1 and TRBJ1-1; D not resolved. This CDR3 comprises 17 residues. With 3 bases removed from V and 4 bases from J, the gap between germline ends came to 21 bases. Germline loops: CDR1 MGHRA, CDR2 YSYEKL.

This rearrangement joins TRBV18 to TRBJ1-1, with 8 bases fitting TRBD1. There are 16 residues in the CDR3. Per germline, CDR1 KGHSH and CDR2 LQKENI. J lost 4 bases, V lost 3 bases, and 10 bases had no gene match. Here the CDR3 DNA reads TGTGCCAGCTCACCGATTCGGACAGGGACGGGCACTGAAGCTTTCTTT. Amino acids: CASSPIRTGTGTEAFF.

The V and J genes are TRBV27 and TRBJ2-7; 8 bases fit TRBD1. In germline, CDR1 is MNHEY, CDR2 SMNVEV (reference sequence). This CDR3 comprises 15 residues. Trimming at V came to 5 bases and at J to 1 base, leaving 7 bases not matched to a gene. In DNA, the CDR3 is TGTGCCAGCAGTACCGCCGGGACAGGTTCCTACGAGCAGTACTTC. Protein: CASSTAGTGSYEQYF.

The chain carries TRBV5-1 and TRBJ1-3; D is possibly TRBD1 (5 bases). The ends were cut back, 4 bases at V and 0 bases at J, with 11 bases in the middle. This CDR3 is 15 amino acids long. CDR1 and CDR2 from the germline V gene are SGHRS and YFSETQ. The chain's CDR3 is CASSGDFGSGNTIYF. As DNA, the CDR3 is TGCGCCAGCAGCGGGGACTTCGGCTCTGGAAACACCATATATTTT.

The chain recombines TRBV29-1 with TRBJ2-7; 11 bases map to TRBD1. The CDR3 contains 14 residues. With V trimmed by 6 bases and J by 3 bases, 7 bases remained unmatched. Per the germline V gene, CDR1 is SQVTM and CDR2 is ANQGSEA. CDR3 region: CSVHSGTGGYEQYF. The CDR3 coding sequence is TGCAGCGTGCACTCCGGGACAGGGGGCTACGAGCAGTACTTC.

V and J are TRBV5-1 and TRBJ2-3; D possibly matches TRBD1 or TRBD2 (6 bases each). The CDR3 runs 17 residues. V was cut by 0 bases and J by 8 bases, with 22 bases left in between. Germline loops: CDR1 SGHRS, CDR2 YFSETQ. The CDR3 sequence is CASSLDPLREGGGTQYF. DNA for the CDR3: TGCGCCAGCAGCTTGGATCCCTTACGGGAAGGGGGAGGTACGCAGTATTTT.

The chain is built from TRBV27 and TRBJ1-5; the match to TRBD1 covers 10 bases. This CDR3 region has 15 residues. In germline, CDR1 is MNHEY, CDR2 SMNVEV (reference sequence). The ends lost 4 bases at V and 6 bases at J; junction bases unmatched: 6. The DNA of the CDR3 is TGTGCCAGCAGTTCCAGGACAGGGGGAGGTCAGCCCCAGCATTTT. It specifies CASSSRTGGGQPQHF.

This chain's CDR3 is CASSEYISNNEQFF. In DNA, the CDR3 is TGTGCCAGCAGTGAATATATATCAAACAATGAGCAGTTCTTC. The chain recombines TRBV25-1 with TRBJ2-1; D ambiguous. The V gene's germline CDR1 is MGHDK and CDR2 SYGVNS. Between the trimmed V and J ends, which lost 0 bases and 5 bases, there was a span of 8 bases. The CDR3 totals 14 residues.

CDR3 bases: TGCGCCAGCAGCCAAGATGGGAAGGGCTATGGCTACACCTTC. Translation: CASSQDGKGYGYTF. J is TRBJ1-2 and V is TRBV4-3; no definite D call. Germline V CDR1 and CDR2: LGHNA, YSLEER. The CDR3 loop spans 14 amino acids. The ends were cut back, 0 bases at V and 4 bases at J, with 9 bases in the middle.

This chain connects TRBV6-5 to TRBJ1-1; D perhaps matches TRBD1 (6 bases). Germline CDR1 is MNHEY and CDR2 is SVGAGI. CDR3 length equals 13 residues. Trimming pared 7 bases from V and 5 bases from J, leaving 14 bases between. The CDR3 nucleotides are TGTGCCAGCAACAGGGTCACGGGGACTGAAGCTTTCTTT. Encoded protein: CASNRVTGTEAFF.

The CDR3 loop is CASSQDWARGLGNTIYF. CDR3 coding DNA: TGCGCCAGCAGCCAAGATTGGGCCAGGGGGCTCGGAAACACCATATATTTT. The genes are TRBV4-3 and TRBJ1-3, with 8 positions matching TRBD1. Per germline, CDR1 LGHNA and CDR2 YSLEER. The CDR3 runs 17 residues. J lost 4 bases, V lost 0 bases, and 8 bases had no gene match.